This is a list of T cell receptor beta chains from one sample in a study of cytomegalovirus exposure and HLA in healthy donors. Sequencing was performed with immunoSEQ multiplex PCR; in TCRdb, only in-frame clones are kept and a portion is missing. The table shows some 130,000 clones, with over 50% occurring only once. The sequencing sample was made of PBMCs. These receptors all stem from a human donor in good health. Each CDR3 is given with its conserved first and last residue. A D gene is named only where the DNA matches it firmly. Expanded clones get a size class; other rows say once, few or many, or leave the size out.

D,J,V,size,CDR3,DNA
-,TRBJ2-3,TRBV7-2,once,CASSLGQTSTDTQYF,TGTGCCAGCAGCTTAGGGCAGACTAGCACAGATACGCAGTATTTT
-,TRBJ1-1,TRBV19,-,CASSMWGLNTEAFF,TGTGCCAGTAGTATGTGGGGCCTGAACACTGAAGCTTTCTTT
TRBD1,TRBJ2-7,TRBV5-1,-,CASSLSGQGVDEQYF,TGCGCCAGCAGCTTGTCCGGACAGGGGGTGGACGAGCAGTACTTC
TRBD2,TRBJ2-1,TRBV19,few,CASSIIETSGSKGEQFF,TGTGCCAGTAGTATCATCGAGACTAGCGGGAGCAAGGGTGAGCAGTTCTTC
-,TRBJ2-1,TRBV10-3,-,CAISESSNEQFF,TGTGCCATCAGTGAGTCCAGCAATGAGCAGTTCTTC
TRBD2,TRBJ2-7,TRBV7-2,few,CASSSISGRGGDYEQYF,TGTGCCAGCAGCTCTATTAGCGGGAGAGGGGGGGACTACGAGCAGTACTTC
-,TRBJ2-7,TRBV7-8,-,CASSFIGRRGFNEQYF,TGTGCCAGCAGCTTTATAGGGCGGAGGGGCTTCAACGAGCAGTACTTC
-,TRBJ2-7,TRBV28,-,CASSLQGRTSSYEQYF,TGTGCCAGCAGTTTACAGGGGAGGACTAGCTCCTACGAGCAGTACTTC
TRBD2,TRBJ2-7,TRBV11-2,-,CASSLLGGSPYEQYF,TGTGCCAGCAGCTTACTCGGCGGGAGCCCCTACGAGCAGTACTTC
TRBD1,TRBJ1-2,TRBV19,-,CASSTGTGGLRIYGYTF,TGTGCCAGTAGTACCGGGACAGGGGGCTTACGGATCTATGGCTACACCTTC
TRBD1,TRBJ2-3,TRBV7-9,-,CASRSDRGSTDTQYF,TGTGCCAGCAGGAGTGACAGGGGGTCCACAGATACGCAGTATTTT
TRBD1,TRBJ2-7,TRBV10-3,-,CAISVVIPGQGEYEQYF,TGTGCCATCAGCGTCGTCATACCGGGACAGGGCGAGTACGAGCAGTACTTC
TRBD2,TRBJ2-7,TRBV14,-,CASTKPRASGPTEQYF,TGTGCCAGCACCAAACCTCGGGCTAGCGGACCTACCGAGCAGTACTTC
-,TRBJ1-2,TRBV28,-,CASRQGNNYGYTF,TGTGCCAGCAGGCAGGGGAATAACTATGGCTACACCTTC
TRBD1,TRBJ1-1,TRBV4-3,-,CASSQDAGQGLGMNTEAFF,TGCGCCAGCAGCCAAGATGCAGGACAGGGGTTAGGTATGAACACTGAAGCTTTCTTT
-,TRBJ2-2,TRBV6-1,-,CATRKLAGGELFF,TGTGCCACCCGGAAACTAGCCGGCGGGGAGCTGTTTTTT
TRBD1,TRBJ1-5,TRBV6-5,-,CASSQGAGNQPQHF,TGTGCCAGCAGCCAGGGGGCTGGCAATCAGCCCCAGCATTTT
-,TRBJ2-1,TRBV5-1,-,CASSSDSGAYNEQFF,TGCGCCAGCAGCTCGGACTCAGGGGCCTACAATGAGCAGTTCTTC
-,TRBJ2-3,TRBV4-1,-,CASSQVGLRTDTQYF,TGCGCCAGCAGCCAAGTGGGACTTCGCACAGATACGCAGTATTTT
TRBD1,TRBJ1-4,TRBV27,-,CASSFDRGGEKLFF,TGTGCCAGCAGTTTTGACAGGGGTGGAGAAAAACTGTTTTTT
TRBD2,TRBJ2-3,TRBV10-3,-,CATREEGTDTQYF,TGTGCCACTCGGGAGGAGGGCACAGATACGCAGTATTTT
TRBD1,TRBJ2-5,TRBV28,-,CASSFQQGLGTQYF,TGTGCCAGCAGTTTTCAACAGGGGTTAGGGACCCAGTACTTC
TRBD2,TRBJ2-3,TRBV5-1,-,CASRAGLAGPTDTQYF,TGCGCCAGCAGGGCGGGACTAGCGGGACCCACAGATACGCAGTATTTT
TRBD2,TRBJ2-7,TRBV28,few,CASSTPDGRTYEQYF,TGTGCCAGCAGTACCCCTGACGGGAGGACCTACGAGCAGTACTTC
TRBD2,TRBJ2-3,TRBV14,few,CASSFRLAGRIDTQYF,TGTGCCAGCAGCTTTAGACTAGCGGGACGTATAGATACGCAGTATTTT
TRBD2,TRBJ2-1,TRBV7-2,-,CASSPRGLAVLSSYNEQFF,TGTGCCAGCAGCCCTCGTGGACTAGCGGTATTGAGCTCCTACAATGAGCAGTTCTTC
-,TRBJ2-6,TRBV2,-,CASSEQGSGANVLTF,TGTGCCAGCAGTGAACAGGGCTCTGGGGCCAACGTCCTGACTTTC
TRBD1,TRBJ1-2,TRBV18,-,CASSPERGRGYTF,TGTGCCAGCTCACCAGAGAGGGGGCGAGGCTACACCTTC
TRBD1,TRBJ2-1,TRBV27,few,CASSWDREAYNEQFF,TGTGCCAGCAGCTGGGACAGGGAGGCCTACAATGAGCAGTTCTTC
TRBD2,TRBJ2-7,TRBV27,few,CASGRGTSGSHEQYF,TGTGCCAGCGGACGAGGGACTAGCGGGAGCCACGAGCAGTACTTC
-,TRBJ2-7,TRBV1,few,CPSSSRPKTLTYEQYF,TGCCCCAGCAGCTCCCGCCCCAAAACTCTGACCTACGAGCAGTACTTC
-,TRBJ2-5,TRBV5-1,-,CASSPQAGERETQYF,TGCGCCAGCAGCCCCCAGGCCGGGGAGAGAGAGACCCAGTACTTC
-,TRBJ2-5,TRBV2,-,CASKEQETQYF,TGTGCCAGCAAAGAGCAAGAGACCCAGTACTTC
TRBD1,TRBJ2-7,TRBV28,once,CASITRRDRGTYEQYF,TGTGCCAGCATTACCCGCCGGGACAGGGGGACCTACGAGCAGTACTTC
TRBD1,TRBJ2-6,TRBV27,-,CASSFLGGAYGANVLTF,TGTGCCAGCAGTTTTTTAGGGGGCGCATATGGGGCCAACGTCCTGACTTTC
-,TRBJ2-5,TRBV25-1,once,CASSEGDFGTQYF,TGTGCCAGCAGTGAGGGAGACTTTGGGACCCAGTACTTC
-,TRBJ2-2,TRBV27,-,CASSLQGLRGELFF,TGTGCCAGCAGTCTCCAGGGACTCAGGGGGGAGCTGTTTTTT
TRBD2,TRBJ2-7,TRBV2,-,CASTIKGLAGEQYF,TGTGCCAGCACCATAAAGGGACTAGCGGGGGAGCAGTACTTC
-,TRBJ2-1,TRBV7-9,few,CASSPTRASNNEQFF,TGTGCCAGCAGTCCAACGAGGGCATCTAACAATGAGCAGTTCTTC
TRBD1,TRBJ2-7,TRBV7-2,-,CASSSPGQTYEQYF,TGTGCCAGCAGCTCCCCGGGACAGACCTACGAGCAGTACTTC
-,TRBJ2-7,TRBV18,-,CASSPPGQGGEEQYF,TGTGCCAGCTCACCACCGGGGCAGGGAGGCGAAGAGCAGTACTTC
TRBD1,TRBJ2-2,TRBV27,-,CASSFDYRGWTGELFF,TGTGCCAGCAGTTTCGATTACAGGGGCTGGACCGGGGAGCTGTTTTTT
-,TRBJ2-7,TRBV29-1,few,CSVEEGSSDYEQYF,TGCAGCGTTGAAGAGGGCAGTTCCGACTACGAGCAGTACTTC
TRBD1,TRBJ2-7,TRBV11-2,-,CASSDGTGVSYEQYF,TGTGCCAGCAGCGACGGGACAGGGGTGTCCTACGAGCAGTACTTC
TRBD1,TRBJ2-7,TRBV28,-,CASTPGQGYEQYF,TGTGCCAGCACGCCGGGACAGGGGTACGAGCAGTACTTC
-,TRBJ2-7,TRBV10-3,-,CAISDGQEVYEQYF,TGTGCCATCAGTGACGGGCAGGAGGTTTACGAGCAGTACTTC
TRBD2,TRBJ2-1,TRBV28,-,CASSLVGGLAGYNEQFF,TGTGCCAGCAGTTTAGTAGGCGGACTAGCGGGATACAATGAGCAGTTCTTC